The present T cell receptor beta chain was sequenced within a study of T cells in Graves' hyperthyroidism and ophthalmopathy. The study, taken as a whole, reports: Appearing also in blood were most of the thyroid clonotypes expanded above 0.001.

This clonotype showed up many times. Its antigen remains unknown. The source material, RNA transcripts, was used to amplify TCR beta CDR3 regions. Using the HTBI primer set, a first-round RT-PCR was run on the TCR CDR3. MiXCR was run by TCRdb on the multiplex PCR reads, yielding one entry per CDR3 protein. The sample shows roughly 740,000 distinct CDR3 sequences, less than 20% of them seen only once. The PBMCs had their origin in about 9.7 ml of fresh peripheral blood. The clonotype was recovered from a young man with Graves' hyperthyroidism. The specimen was blood.

CDR3 DNA: TGTGCCAGCAGTTTGAGGCGGGGTGTGGGGGGCTACACCTTC. The encoded protein is CASSLRRGVGGYTF. The chain links TRBV12-3 or TRBV12-4 to TRBJ1-2; D is ambiguous. This CDR3 is 14 amino acids long. Trimming cost V 3 bases and J 8 bases, with 16 bases left between them.